This T cell receptor beta chain was obtained from a study of regulatory T cells in long-lasting Graves disease. Study outcomes and limitations: Having only a small sample size may have limited accuracy. Favoring TRBV28, TRBJ1-2 and TRBJ2-5 was a feature seen in persistent disease.

Arm-PCR with iRepertoire HTBI primers amplified the CDR3 regions for these TCR beta libraries. TCRdb used MiXCR to reprocess the multiplex PCR reads, holding one entry per CDR3 protein. The sample includes 500,000 to 800,000 distinct CDR3 sequences, about 30% of them seen just once. Regarding this clonotype: The antigen is unknown.

Time point indicated: persistent/refractory GD, antithyroid drugs over 5 years with positive TRAb. There was RNA extracted from PBMCs, and the TCR library was made from it. CDR1 LGHDT and CDR2 YNNKEL come from the germline V gene (reference sequence). V was trimmed by 5 bases and J by 8 bases, leaving 16 bases between them. The CDR3 extends over 15 amino acids. The rearrangement uses TRBV3-1 and TRBJ1-6; D possibly corresponds to TRBD1 (6 bases). The TCR originated in a female donor with Graves disease. Sequences were derived from peripheral blood mononuclear cells (PBMCs), sampled when the disease was refractory, from a patient treated with antithyroid drugs. In nucleotides, the CDR3 is TGTGCCAGCAGCTCATCAGGGGCGTTGGATTCACCCCTCCACTTT. As protein: CASSSSGALDSPLHF.